The sequence of this T cell receptor beta chain was determined in a study of blood T cells in healthy people across ages. It was with a sample-barcoded 5' primer and a J-beta primer mix that a second PCR of roughly 7 to 12 cycles was run. Researchers report that each sample yielded at least 3 million CDR3-containing paired-end reads. TCRdb reanalysed the 5' RACE reads using MiXCR and keeps one entry per CDR3 protein. The top ten clones hold 6.5% to 8.5% of a sample with roughly 1,700,000 distinct CDR3 sequences, 28% of them seen once. Study-level findings and limits: Aged donors had fewer naive CD4+ cells and lower diversity than long-lived donors.

This clonotype has more than one count but fewer than ten. Antigen unknown. The ends were cut back, 3 bases at V and 10 bases at J, with 12 bases in the middle. Germline V gives CDR1 SGHTA, CDR2 FQGNSA. The CDR3 spans 13 residues. The TCR was taken from a young woman in good health. Source material: blood. The chain combines TRBV7-2 with TRBJ1-4; D not resolved. CDR3 nucleotides: TGTGCCAGCAGCTTGAACCCTGAGGGAAAACTGTTTTTT. Translated: CASSLNPEGKLFF.